This TCR beta chain was captured in a study of shared clonotypes between healthy human individuals. Broader study findings: Researchers sampled only blood; tissue repertoires likely differ.

The authors distributed each subset's genomic DNA evenly over several immunoSEQ plates. In the original workflow: Because ImmunoSEQ provided only junction sequences with no quality scores, the filtering differed. TCRdb's copy holds only in-frame clones and misses some; the assay was immunoSEQ multiplex PCR. Clone size and V and J calls were adopted from that table, with D and trimming inferred from the DNA. Among around 600,000 clones, 85% to 95% were seen once, and the ten largest hold over 0.1%. Terminally differentiated effector memory CD45RA+ cells were excluded from the naive CD8 cells, which were CD45RO-negative and positively selected for CCR7. Points on this clone: Its antigen is not known.

This CDR3 contains 15 residues. Germline V gene lookup returns CDR1 MNHEY and CDR2 SMNVEV (reference sequence). V was clipped by 6 bases and J by 2 bases, with 14 bases between them. Sequencing was carried out using naive CD8+ T cells sorted from blood. The chain recombines TRBV27 with TRBJ2-1; the D gene is possibly TRBD2 (5 bases). The sequence derives from a woman aged 30 to 39 in good health. The CDR3 loop is CASRISGSPYNEQFF. In DNA, the CDR3 is TGTGCCAGCAGGATAAGCGGTTCGCCCTACAATGAGCAGTTCTTC.